The clone carrying this T cell receptor (beta chain) was counted at least ten times. With TRAV- and TRBV-specific primers, first-strand cDNA was made, covering the alpha and beta chains. TCR amplification involved 20 PCR cycles with a constant-region primer and V-primer adapter. Isolated mRNA was amplified by in vitro transcription. TCRdb processed the reads anew with MiXCR; each CDR3 protein has one entry. Of around 68,000 distinct CDR3 sequences listed, 26% are singletons. The time point: before trial treatment. The sample comes from a study of low-dose radiotherapy and immunotherapy resistance in tumors. The germline V gene encodes CDR1 SEHNR and CDR2 FQNEAQ (reference sequence). The CDR3 consists of 14 residues. V was shortened by 5 bases and J by 6 bases, with 13 bases between the two germline ends.

The chain joins TRBV7-9 to TRBJ2-2, with D unresolved. The clonotype originates from a male donor with rectosigmoid adenocarcinoma. This material consisted of PBMCs, taken before treatment. The CDR3 loop reads CASSGDVPSGELFF. CDR3 bases: TGTGCCAGCAGCGGAGACGTACCCTCCGGGGAGCTGTTTTTT.